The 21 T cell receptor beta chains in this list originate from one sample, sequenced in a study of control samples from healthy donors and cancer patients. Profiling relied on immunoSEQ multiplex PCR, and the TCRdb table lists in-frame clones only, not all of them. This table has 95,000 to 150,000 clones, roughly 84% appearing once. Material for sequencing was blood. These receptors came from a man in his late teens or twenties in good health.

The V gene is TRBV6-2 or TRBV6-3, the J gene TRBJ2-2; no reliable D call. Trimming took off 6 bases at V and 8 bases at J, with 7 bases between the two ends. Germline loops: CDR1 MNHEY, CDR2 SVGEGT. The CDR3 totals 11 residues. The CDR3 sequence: CASSRSGELFF. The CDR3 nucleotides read TGTGCCAGCAGCCGCTCAGGGGAGCTGTTTTTT.

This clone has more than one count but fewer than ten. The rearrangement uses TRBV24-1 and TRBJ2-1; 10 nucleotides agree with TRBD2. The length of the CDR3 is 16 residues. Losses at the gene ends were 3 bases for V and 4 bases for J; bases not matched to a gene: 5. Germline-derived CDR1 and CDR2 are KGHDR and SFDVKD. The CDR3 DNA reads TGTGCCACCAGTGATGCCGGGACTAGCGAATACAATGAGCAGTTCTTC. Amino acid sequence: CATSDAGTSEYNEQFF.

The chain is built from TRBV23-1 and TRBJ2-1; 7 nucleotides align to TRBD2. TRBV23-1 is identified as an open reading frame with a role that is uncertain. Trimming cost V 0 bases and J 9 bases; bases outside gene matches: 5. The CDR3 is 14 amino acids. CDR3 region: CASSQSPREREQFF. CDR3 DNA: TGCGCCAGCAGTCAATCGCCGCGGGAGCGTGAGCAGTTCTTC.

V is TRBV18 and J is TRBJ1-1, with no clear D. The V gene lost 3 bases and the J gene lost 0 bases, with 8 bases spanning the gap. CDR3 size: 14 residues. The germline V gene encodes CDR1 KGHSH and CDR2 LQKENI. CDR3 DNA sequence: TGTGCCAGCTCACCTTATTCCGTGAACACTGAAGCTTTCTTT. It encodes CASSPYSVNTEAFF. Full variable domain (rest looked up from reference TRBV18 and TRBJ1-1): NAGVMQNPRHLVRRRGQEARLRCSPMKGHSHVYWYRQLPEEGLKFMVYLQKENIIDESGMPKERFSAEFPKEGPSILRIQQVVRGDSAAYFCASSPYSVNTEAFFGQGTRLTVV.

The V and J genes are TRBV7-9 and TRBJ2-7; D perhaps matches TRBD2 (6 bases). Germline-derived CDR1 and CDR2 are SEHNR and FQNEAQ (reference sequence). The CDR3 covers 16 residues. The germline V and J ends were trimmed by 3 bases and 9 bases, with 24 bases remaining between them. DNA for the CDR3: TGTGCCAGCAGCTTTCAGGAGGGCCGACTACCTCTGGGGCAGTACTTC. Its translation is CASSFQEGRLPLGQYF.

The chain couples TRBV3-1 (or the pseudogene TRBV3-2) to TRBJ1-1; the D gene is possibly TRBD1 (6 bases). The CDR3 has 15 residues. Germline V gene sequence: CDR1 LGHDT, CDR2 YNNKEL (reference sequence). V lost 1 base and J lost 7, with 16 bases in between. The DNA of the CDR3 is TGTGCCAGCAGCCAAGGGGTACAGGGTATCATTGAAGCTTTCTTT. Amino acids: CASSQGVQGIIEAFF.

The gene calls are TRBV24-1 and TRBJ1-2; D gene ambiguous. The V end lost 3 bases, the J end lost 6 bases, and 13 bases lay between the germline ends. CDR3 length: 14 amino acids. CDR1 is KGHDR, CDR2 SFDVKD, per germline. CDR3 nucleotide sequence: TGTGCCACCAGTGATGTTTGGGGTGTTGATGGCTACACCTTC. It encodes CATSDVWGVDGYTF.

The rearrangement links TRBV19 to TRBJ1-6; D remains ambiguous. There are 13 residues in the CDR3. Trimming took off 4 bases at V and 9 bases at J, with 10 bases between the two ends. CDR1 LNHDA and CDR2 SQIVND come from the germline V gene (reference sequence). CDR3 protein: CASSSMAGSPLHF. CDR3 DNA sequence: TGTGCCAGTAGTAGTATGGCGGGTTCACCCCTCCACTTT.

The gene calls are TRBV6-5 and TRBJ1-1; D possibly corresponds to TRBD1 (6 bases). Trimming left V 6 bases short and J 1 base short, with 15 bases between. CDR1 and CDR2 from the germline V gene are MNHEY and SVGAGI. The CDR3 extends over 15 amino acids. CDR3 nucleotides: TGTGCCAGCAGCTCCGCCGGGACATCGAACACTGAAGCTTTCTTT. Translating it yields CASSSAGTSNTEAFF.

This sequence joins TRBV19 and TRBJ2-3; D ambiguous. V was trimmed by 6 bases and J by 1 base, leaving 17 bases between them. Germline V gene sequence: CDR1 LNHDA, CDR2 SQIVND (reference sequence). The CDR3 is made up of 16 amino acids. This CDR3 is CASSPAIVQRTDTQYF. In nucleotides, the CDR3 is TGTGCCAGTAGCCCGGCTATTGTCCAGCGCACAGATACGCAGTATTTT.

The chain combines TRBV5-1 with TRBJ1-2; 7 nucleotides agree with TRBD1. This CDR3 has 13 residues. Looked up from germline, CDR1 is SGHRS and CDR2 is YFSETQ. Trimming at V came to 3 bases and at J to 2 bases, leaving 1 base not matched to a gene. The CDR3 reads CASSSGQNYGYTF. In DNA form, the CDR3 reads TGCGCCAGCAGCTCGGGACAGAACTATGGCTACACCTTC.

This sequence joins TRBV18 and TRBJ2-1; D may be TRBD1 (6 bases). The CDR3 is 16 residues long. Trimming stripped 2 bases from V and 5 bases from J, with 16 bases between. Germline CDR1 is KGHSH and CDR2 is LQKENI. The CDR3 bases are TGTGCCAGCTCACCAATTATGCAGGGGATGGACAATGAGCAGTTCTTC. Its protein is CASSPIMQGMDNEQFF.

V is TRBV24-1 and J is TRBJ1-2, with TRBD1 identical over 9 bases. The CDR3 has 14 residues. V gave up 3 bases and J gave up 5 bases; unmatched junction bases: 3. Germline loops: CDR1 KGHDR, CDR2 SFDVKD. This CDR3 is CATSDQTGGYGYTF. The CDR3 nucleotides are TGTGCCACCAGTGATCAGACAGGGGGATATGGCTACACCTTC.

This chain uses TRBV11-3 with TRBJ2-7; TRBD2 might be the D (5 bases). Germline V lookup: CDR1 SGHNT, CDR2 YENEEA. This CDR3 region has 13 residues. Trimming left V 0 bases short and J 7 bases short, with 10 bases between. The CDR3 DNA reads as TGTGCCAGCAGCTTAGAACCCACGGGGGAGCAGTACTTC. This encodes CASSLEPTGEQYF.

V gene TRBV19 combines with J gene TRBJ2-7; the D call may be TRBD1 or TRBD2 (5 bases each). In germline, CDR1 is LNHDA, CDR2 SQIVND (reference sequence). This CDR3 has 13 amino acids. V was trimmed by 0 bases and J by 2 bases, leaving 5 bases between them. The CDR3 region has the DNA TGTGCCAGTAGTATAGAGGGGGCCTACGAGCAGTACTTC. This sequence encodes CASSIEGAYEQYF.

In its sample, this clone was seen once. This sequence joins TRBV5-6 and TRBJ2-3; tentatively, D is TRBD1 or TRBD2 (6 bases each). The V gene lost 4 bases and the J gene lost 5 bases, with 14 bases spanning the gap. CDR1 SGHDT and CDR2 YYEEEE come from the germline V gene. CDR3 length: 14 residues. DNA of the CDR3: TGTGCCAGCAGCCCATCGGGGGCAGGAGATACGCAGTATTTT. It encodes CASSPSGAGDTQYF.

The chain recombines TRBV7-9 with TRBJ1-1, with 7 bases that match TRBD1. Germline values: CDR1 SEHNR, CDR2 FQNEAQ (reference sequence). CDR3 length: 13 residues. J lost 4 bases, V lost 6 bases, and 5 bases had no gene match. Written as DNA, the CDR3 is TGTGCCAGCAGTAGACAGGGTTCCACTGAAGCTTTCTTT. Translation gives CASSRQGSTEAFF.

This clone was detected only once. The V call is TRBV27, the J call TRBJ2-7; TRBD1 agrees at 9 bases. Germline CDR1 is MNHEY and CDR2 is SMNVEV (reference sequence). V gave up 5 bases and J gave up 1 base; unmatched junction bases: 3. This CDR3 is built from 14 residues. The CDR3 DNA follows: TGTGCCAGCAGTGCTGGGACAGGGTCCTACGAGCAGTACTTC. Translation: CASSAGTGSYEQYF.

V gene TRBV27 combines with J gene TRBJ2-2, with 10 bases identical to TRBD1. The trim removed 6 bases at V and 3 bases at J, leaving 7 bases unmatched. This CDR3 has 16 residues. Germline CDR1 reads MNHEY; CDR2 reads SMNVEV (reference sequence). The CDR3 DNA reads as TGTGCCAGCAGGTTTTACGGACAGGGGGACACCGGGGAGCTGTTTTTT. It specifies CASRFYGQGDTGELFF.

The CDR3 DNA reads TGTGCCAGCAGCTTAGGCCTGGTTGTGAATACGCAGTATTTT. Its protein is CASSLGLVVNTQYF. The chain employs TRBV7-8 and TRBJ2-3; D is undetermined. Germline V CDR1 and CDR2: SGHVS, FQNEAQ. With 1 base removed from V and 7 bases from J, the gap between germline ends came to 12 bases. This CDR3 has 14 amino acids.

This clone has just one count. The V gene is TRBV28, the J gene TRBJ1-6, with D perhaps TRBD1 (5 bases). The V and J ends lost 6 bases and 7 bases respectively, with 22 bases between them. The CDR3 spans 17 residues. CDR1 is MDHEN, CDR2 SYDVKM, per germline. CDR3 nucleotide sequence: TGTGCCAGCAGGAGGGGAGGTGGAGGGACTAACAATTCACCCCTCCACTTT. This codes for CASRRGGGGTNNSPLHF.